The rows below give T cell receptor beta chains drawn from one sample of a study of CD8+ T cells in alopecia areata. This table comes from immunoSEQ multiplex PCR, and its TCRdb copy is limited to in-frame clones, with some not included. Of about 150,000 clones in the sample, around 87% were seen once. The source was CD8+ T cells sorted from blood, collected at week 0. The receptor set was obtained from a human donor with alopecia areata. The CDR3 runs from the conserved cysteine through the conserved F or W.

TRBV4-1,TRBJ2-2,CASSQDLGQGGTGELFF
TRBV5-6,TRBJ2-1,CASSREKWGIYNEQFF
TRBV6-5,TRBJ1-2,CASSYTPDRVYGYTF
TRBV9,-,CASSVGGSGDEQYF
TRBV16,TRBJ2-1,CASSQYLDKRFF
TRBV7-9,TRBJ2-1,CASSQTRSSGDEQFF
TRBV27,TRBJ2-7,CASSSRSTYEQYF
TRBV9,TRBJ2-6,CASSVLISGANVLTF
TRBV11-2,TRBJ1-1,CASSLGMGNTEAFF
TRBV7-9,TRBJ2-7,CASSPFSGSIYEQYF
TRBV27,TRBJ2-7,CASSFSRARWYEQYF
TRBV28,TRBJ2-3,CASSLASGASTDTQYF
TRBV5-5,TRBJ2-7,CASSPLQGSAPYEQYF
TRBV5-4,TRBJ2-7,CASSLGTPTYEQYF
TRBV13,TRBJ2-1,CASSLDRTGGHEQFF
TRBV5-6,TRBJ2-7,CASTFGRGEQYF
TRBV21-1,TRBJ1-3,CASSKCGSHSGNTIYF
TRBV10-3,TRBJ2-7,CAITNERGGVYEQYF
TRBV7-2,TRBJ1-1,CASSLSGPSAFF
TRBV27,TRBJ2-3,CASSLTSASTDTQYF
TRBV7-9,TRBJ2-7,CASSFGDYEQYF
TRBV15,-,CATSPLSAGIYEQYF
TRBV5-6,TRBJ2-3,CASSPRGRADTQYF
TRBV7-6,TRBJ2-5,CASSLPTGEETQYF
TRBV7-9,TRBJ2-7,CASSFSGNEQYF
TRBV4-1,TRBJ2-7,CASSQDLVSVKQYF
TRBV7-6,TRBJ1-2,CASSRNRDGYTF
TRBV18,TRBJ2-7,CASSPAPHKYEQYF
TRBV5-4,TRBJ1-6,CASSLAQGSSYNSPLHF
TRBV7-8,TRBJ2-3,CASSRTSGSTDTQYF
TRBV27,TRBJ2-7,CASSPGTGKRYEQYF
TRBV11-2,TRBJ1-4,CASSRDPAANEKLFF
TRBV4-1,TRBJ2-5,CASSQEDRPETQYF
TRBV27,TRBJ2-5,CASSSGRDTQYF
TRBV27,TRBJ2-3,CASRHWSGLAGADTQYF
TRBV7-9,TRBJ2-3,CASSSRGTDSTDTQYF
TRBV27,TRBJ1-2,CASSPTGMGYTF
TRBV6-6,TRBJ2-3,CASNRRGEADTQYF
TRBV29-1,TRBJ2-5,CSVFAYTVQETQYF
TRBV29-1,TRBJ2-3,CSVADRDFTDTQYF
TRBV7-9,TRBJ2-2,CASSPLSGELFF
TRBV5-6,TRBJ1-5,CASSLAGHSNQPQHF
TRBV5-6,TRBJ2-3,CASTSGRVADTQYF
TRBV7-2,TRBJ1-5,CASSSLDRDVNQPQHF